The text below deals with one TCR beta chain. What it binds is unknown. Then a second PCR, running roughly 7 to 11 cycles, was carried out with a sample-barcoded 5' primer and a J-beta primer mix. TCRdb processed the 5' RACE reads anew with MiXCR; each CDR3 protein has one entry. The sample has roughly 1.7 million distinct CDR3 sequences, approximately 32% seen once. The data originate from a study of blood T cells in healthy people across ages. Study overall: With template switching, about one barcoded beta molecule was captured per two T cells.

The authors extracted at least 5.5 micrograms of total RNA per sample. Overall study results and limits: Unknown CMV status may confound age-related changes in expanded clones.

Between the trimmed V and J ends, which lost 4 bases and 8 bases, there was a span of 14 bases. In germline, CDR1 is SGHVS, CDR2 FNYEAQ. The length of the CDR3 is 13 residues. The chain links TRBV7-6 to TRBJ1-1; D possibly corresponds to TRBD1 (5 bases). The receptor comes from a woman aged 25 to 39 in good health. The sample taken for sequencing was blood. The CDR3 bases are TGTGCCAGCAGCTCAAGCGCGTCAGGGGAAGCTTTCTTT. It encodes CASSSSASGEAFF.